One sample yielded the 12 T cell receptor beta chains listed below, sequenced in a study of blood T cell repertoires in COVID-19. Generated by immunoSEQ multiplex PCR, the TCRdb table keeps only in-frame clones and is missing some. The table shows tens of thousands of clones, with 79% occurring only once. Sequencing was carried out using peripheral blood. Receptors originate from a man in his 70s with acute or convalescent COVID-19.

The rearrangement links TRBV24-1 to TRBJ2-5, with D possibly being TRBD1 (6 bases). Trimming stripped 5 bases from V and 4 bases from J, with 10 bases between. CDR1 and CDR2 from the germline V gene are KGHDR and SFDVKD. The CDR3 loop spans 13 amino acids. The CDR3 DNA reads as TGTGCCACCAGTGGGCAGGGGCTAGAGACCCAGTACTTC. Translating gives CATSGQGLETQYF.

This sequence joins TRBV19 and TRBJ1-3; no definite D call. The germline V gene has CDR1 LNHDA and CDR2 SQIVND (reference sequence). CDR3 length equals 15 residues. V lost 3 bases and J 0 bases, leaving 9 bases between the germline ends. CDR3 amino acids: CASSIRSISGNTIYF. As DNA, the CDR3 is TGTGCCAGTAGTATCCGGTCGATCTCTGGAAACACCATATATTTT.

For the CDR3, the DNA is TGTGCCAGCAGCCCCAGGGTAGCTAATGAAAAACTGTTTTTT. Translated, it gives CASSPRVANEKLFF. V and J are TRBV2 and TRBJ1-4; perhaps TRBD1 as D (5 bases). The CDR3 covers 14 residues. Germline lookup yields CDR1 SNHLY and CDR2 FYNNEI. Trimming left V 6 bases short and J 3 bases short, with 11 bases between. The full variable domain, rest sourced from reference TRBV2 and TRBJ1-4, is EPEVTQTPSHQVTQMGQEVILRCVPISNHLYFYWYRQILGQKVEFLVSFYNNEISEKSEIFDDQFSVERPDGSNFTLKIRSTKLEDSAMYFCASSPRVANEKLFFGSGTQLSVL.

The rearrangement joins TRBV6-5 to TRBJ2-2, with 9 bases lining up with TRBD2. CDR3 length: 15 amino acids. Germline-derived CDR1 and CDR2 are MNHEY and SVGAGI. With V trimmed by 8 bases and J by 0 bases, 4 bases remained unmatched. The chain's CDR3 is CASQAGGANTGELFF. CDR3 DNA sequence: TGTGCCAGCCAAGCGGGAGGAGCGAACACCGGGGAGCTGTTTTTT.

The J gene is TRBJ2-3, the V gene TRBV29-1, with 9 bases that match TRBD2. The length of the CDR3 is 13 residues. After removal of 5 bases from V and 4 bases from J, the junction contained 4 bases not matched to a gene. Germline V gene data show CDR1 as SQVTM and CDR2 as ANQGSEA. The chain's CDR3 is CSVPGLAPDTQYF. For the CDR3, the DNA is TGCAGCGTTCCGGGACTAGCTCCAGATACGCAGTATTTT.

The CDR3 sequence: CASSIQGPNEKLFF. The CDR3 DNA sequence: TGTGCCAGCAGCATACAGGGGCCTAATGAAAAACTGTTTTTT. J is TRBJ1-4 and V is TRBV5-4, with TRBD1 matching 7 bases. V trimming: 4 bases; J trimming: 3 bases; junction bases outside the gene matches: 3. The CDR3 sequence is 14 residues long. Germline-derived CDR1 and CDR2 are SGHNT and YYREEE (reference sequence).

The chain links TRBV28 to TRBJ1-4, with D unresolved. Per germline, CDR1 MDHEN and CDR2 SYDVKM. This CDR3 is 12 amino acids long. The ends were cut back, 3 bases at V and 5 bases at J, with 4 bases in the middle. The CDR3 reads CASSLSNEKLFF. CDR3 nucleotides: TGTGCCAGCAGTTTGTCGAATGAAAAACTGTTTTTT.

The gene calls are TRBV29-1 and TRBJ1-1, with 8 bases lining up with TRBD1. This CDR3 contains 12 residues. Per the germline V gene, CDR1 is SQVTM and CDR2 is ANQGSEA. The junction had 2 bases not matched to a gene; V was cut back by 7 bases and J by 1 base. CDR3 region: CSGGQGNTEAFF. DNA of the CDR3: TGCAGCGGTGGACAGGGGAACACTGAAGCTTTCTTT.

This chain links TRBV28 with TRBJ1-1; no definite D call. Germline assignment: CDR1 MDHEN and CDR2 SYDVKM. CDR3 length: 12 amino acids. The CDR3 nucleotides read TGTGCTAGTAGAGTCATGAACACTGAAGCTTTCTTT. It codes for CASRVMNTEAFF.

The V and J genes are TRBV11-2 and TRBJ2-7; 8 bases align to TRBD2. CDR1 is SGHAT, CDR2 FQNNGV, per germline. The CDR3 sequence is 15 residues long. V gave up 5 bases and J gave up 4 bases; unmatched junction bases: 10. CDR3 DNA: TGTGCCAGCAGCCCCCTGGGCCCGGGGGGGTACGAGCAGTACTTC. Protein product: CASSPLGPGGYEQYF.

The genes are TRBV6-2 or TRBV6-3 and TRBJ2-7, with a weak D call TRBD2 (5 bases). The V gene lost 3 bases and the J gene lost 3 bases, with 15 bases spanning the gap. CDR1 and CDR2 (germline): MNHEY, SVGEGT. This CDR3 is built from 15 residues. The CDR3 bases are TGTGCCAGCAGTTATCTCTTCGGAGGAAGCTACGAGCAGTACTTC. Protein: CASSYLFGGSYEQYF.

By sample fraction, this clone is medium-sized. Other nucleotide sequences from this sample produce the same CDR3. This chain uses TRBV5-6 with TRBJ2-7, with D possibly matching TRBD2 (6 bases). The V and J ends lost 4 bases and 2 bases respectively, with 13 bases between them. Germline lookup yields CDR1 SGHDT and CDR2 YYEEEE. The CDR3 sequence is 14 residues long. CDR3 protein: CASSPRDFPYEQYF. CDR3 coding DNA: TGTGCCAGCAGCCCCCGGGACTTTCCCTACGAGCAGTACTTC.